The 15 T cell receptor beta chains in this list originate from one sample, sequenced in a study of shared clonotypes between healthy human individuals. The naive CD8 fraction comprised CD45RO-negative cells positively selected for CCR7 and excluded terminally differentiated effector memory CD45RA+ cells. Sequencing used immunoSEQ multiplex PCR; TCRdb keeps in-frame clones, though not all of them. The sample shows millions of clones, about 94% of them seen only once. Sequenced input: naive CD8+ T cells sorted from blood. The receptors here all came from a man aged 18 to 35 in good health.

CDR3 protein: CASSLRTGGPREQYF. The DNA of the CDR3 is TGTGCCAGCAGTTTAAGGACCGGGGGGCCGCGGGAGCAGTACTTC. The chain carries TRBV27 and TRBJ2-7; the D gene is possibly TRBD2 (7 bases). Trimming shortened V by 2 bases and J by 7 bases, and 18 bases separated the two germline ends. The CDR3 loop spans 15 amino acids. Germline CDR1 is MNHEY and CDR2 is SMNVEV (reference sequence).

V usage is TRBV21-1 and J usage is TRBJ2-7. TRBV21-1 is a pseudogene locus. This CDR3 contains 19 residues. Here the CDR3 reads CASSKGDSLTTSNAYEQYF. In DNA, the CDR3 is TGTGCCAGCAGCAAAGGGGATTCGCTCACGACATCAAACGCCTACGAGCAGTACTTC.

This clone was seen once. The rearrangement uses TRBV7-9 and TRBJ1-1; 9 positions agree with TRBD1. The V and J ends lost 5 bases and 3 bases, in that order; junction bases with no gene match: 7. This CDR3 has 15 residues. The V gene's germline CDR1 is SEHNR and CDR2 FQNEAQ (reference sequence). CDR3 sequence (DNA): TGTGCCAGCAGCCCGGGACAGGGTAGATACACTGAAGCTTTCTTT. As protein: CASSPGQGRYTEAFF. Complete variable domain (other parts from reference TRBV7-9 and TRBJ1-1): DTGVSQNPRHKITKRGQNVTFRCDPISEHNRLYWYRQTLGQGPEFLTYFQNEAQLEKSRLLSDRFSAERPKGSFSTLEIQRTEQGDSAMYLCASSPGQGRYTEAFFGQGTRLTVV.

The gene calls are TRBV30 and TRBJ1-1; weak D call: TRBD1 (6 bases). There are 14 residues in the CDR3. V dropped 7 bases and J dropped 3 bases, with 18 bases sitting between them. Germline CDR1 GTSNPN, CDR2 SVGIG (reference sequence). The CDR3 DNA follows: TGTGCCTATGTTTACAGGGAGTTGGACACTGAAGCTTTCTTT. Encoded protein: CAYVYRELDTEAFF.

This clone was seen only a few times. The V gene is TRBV7-9, the J gene TRBJ1-6; tentative D call: TRBD1 (5 bases). V dropped 1 base and J dropped 12 bases, with 7 bases sitting between them. Germline lookup yields CDR1 SEHNR and CDR2 FQNEAQ (reference sequence). CDR3 length equals 12 residues. The chain's CDR3 is CASSLVGEPLHF. Here the CDR3 DNA reads TGTGCCAGCAGCTTAGTGGGGGAACCCCTCCACTTT.

This chain uses TRBV30 with TRBJ2-7; D is unclear. The CDR3 contains 12 residues. Trimming removed 4 bases from V and 2 bases from J, with 9 bases in between. The germline gives CDR1 GTSNPN, CDR2 SVGIG (reference sequence). Here the CDR3 reads CAWTERTYEQYF. Written as DNA, the CDR3 is TGTGCCTGGACAGAACGCACCTACGAGCAGTACTTC.

The chain is built from TRBV4-1 and TRBJ1-6, with TRBD1 matching over 11 bases. This CDR3 contains 16 residues. Trimming took 2 bases from V and 9 from J; bases not matched to a gene: 6. The germline gives CDR1 MGHRA, CDR2 YSYEKL. The CDR3, as DNA: TGCGCCAGCAGCCAAATGTCCGGGACAGGGGGTTCACCCCTCCACTTT. This codes for CASSQMSGTGGSPLHF.

The chain uses TRBV9 and TRBJ2-3; D is undetermined. This CDR3 contains 12 residues. The germline V and J ends were trimmed by 4 bases and 6 bases, with 9 bases remaining between them. Germline CDR1 reads SGDLS; CDR2 reads YYNGEE. This CDR3 is CASSTLLDTQYF. CDR3 nucleotides: TGTGCCAGCAGCACCCTCTTGGATACGCAGTATTTT.

The V call is TRBV4-3, the J call TRBJ2-5; D unresolved. The CDR3 loop spans 15 amino acids. Trimming removed 1 base from V and 3 bases from J, with 12 bases in between. Germline V lookup: CDR1 LGHNA, CDR2 YSLEER. CDR3 in amino acids: CASSQATQWEETQYF. In DNA, the CDR3 is TGCGCCAGCAGCCAAGCCACCCAATGGGAAGAGACCCAGTACTTC.

This chain connects TRBV28 to TRBJ1-1, with a weak D call TRBD1 (6 bases). This CDR3 region has 14 residues. Deletions cut 7 bases from V and 1 base from J, with 13 bases between. The germline V gene encodes CDR1 MDHEN and CDR2 SYDVKM. DNA for the CDR3: TGTGCCAGCAACCCCGACAGGTCGAACACTGAAGCTTTCTTT. Its protein is CASNPDRSNTEAFF.

Note on this clone: The DNA is omitted, as the CDR3 cannot be located on it reliably, and the CDR3 follows TCRdb's listing. This rearrangement joins TRBV7-9 to TRBJ2-7; the listed D gene, TRBD1, was not tested against the DNA. CDR1 and CDR2 from the germline V gene are SEHNR and FQNEAQ (reference sequence). The CDR3 spans 12 residues, counting both ends. CDR3 sequence: CASSFGTGSLYF.

The rearrangement joins TRBV10-2 to TRBJ2-1; D ambiguous. The CDR3 is made up of 11 amino acids. Germline CDR1 WSHSY, CDR2 SAAADI. Trimming took off 3 bases at V and 5 bases at J, with 2 bases between the two ends. The CDR3 region is CASSDDNEQFF. CDR3 coding DNA: TGCGCCAGCAGTGACGACAATGAGCAGTTCTTC.

This clone was recorded only once. The CDR3: CASSEYRTGNTIYF. Written as DNA, the CDR3 is TGTGCCAGCAGTGAGTACAGGACTGGAAACACCATATATTTT. The rearrangement uses TRBV2 and TRBJ1-3, with a possible D match to TRBD1 (5 bases). V was trimmed by 3 bases and J by 2 bases, leaving 8 bases between them. Germline V gene lookup returns CDR1 SNHLY and CDR2 FYNNEI. This CDR3 is 14 amino acids long.

J is TRBJ2-7 and V is TRBV27, with D possibly matching TRBD2 (6 bases). The germline V gene encodes CDR1 MNHEY and CDR2 SMNVEV (reference sequence). The CDR3 is made up of 15 amino acids. Trimming took off 7 bases at V and 1 base at J, with 17 bases between the two ends. In DNA, the CDR3 is TGTGCCAGCACTCCACTTAGCGGAGGGTCCTACGAGCAGTACTTC. Translated: CASTPLSGGSYEQYF.

As regards this clone: Within the sample, other DNA sequences also encode this same CDR3. The chain combines TRBV7-9 with TRBJ2-3, with D hard to call. The ends were cut back, 1 base at V and 3 bases at J, with 5 bases in the middle. CDR1 and CDR2 from the germline V gene are SEHNR and FQNEAQ (reference sequence). The CDR3 is 13 residues long. For the CDR3, the DNA is TGTGCCAGCAGCTTAGGTGGGACAGATACGCAGTATTTT. Translated, it gives CASSLGGTDTQYF.